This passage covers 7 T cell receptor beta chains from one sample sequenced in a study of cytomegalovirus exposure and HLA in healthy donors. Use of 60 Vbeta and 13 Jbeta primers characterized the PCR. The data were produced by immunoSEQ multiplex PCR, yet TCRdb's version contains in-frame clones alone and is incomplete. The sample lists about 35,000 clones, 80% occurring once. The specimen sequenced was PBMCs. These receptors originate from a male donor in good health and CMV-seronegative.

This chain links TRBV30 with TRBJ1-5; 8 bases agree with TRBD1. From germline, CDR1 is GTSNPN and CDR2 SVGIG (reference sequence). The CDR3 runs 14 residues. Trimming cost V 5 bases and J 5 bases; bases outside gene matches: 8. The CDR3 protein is CAWGQGFDDQPQHF. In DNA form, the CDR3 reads TGTGCCTGGGGACAGGGTTTTGACGATCAGCCCCAGCATTTT.

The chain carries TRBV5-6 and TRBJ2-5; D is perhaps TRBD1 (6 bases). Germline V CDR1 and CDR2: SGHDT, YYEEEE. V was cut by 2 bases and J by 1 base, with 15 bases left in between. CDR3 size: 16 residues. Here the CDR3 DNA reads TGTGCCAGCAGCTTCCTGGGGGCGCGGGCCCAAGAGACCCAGTACTTC. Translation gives CASSFLGARAQETQYF.

Written as DNA, the CDR3 is TGTGCCAGCAGTTACTCGATGCGGGGGAGGACTGAAGCTTTCTTT. This gives the protein CASSYSMRGRTEAFF. The chain is built from TRBV6-5 and TRBJ1-1; TRBD1 is a possible D gene (5 bases). The CDR3 runs to 15 residues. V was cut by 0 bases and J by 5 bases, with 13 bases left in between. The germline CDR1 and CDR2 sequences are MNHEY and SVGAGI.

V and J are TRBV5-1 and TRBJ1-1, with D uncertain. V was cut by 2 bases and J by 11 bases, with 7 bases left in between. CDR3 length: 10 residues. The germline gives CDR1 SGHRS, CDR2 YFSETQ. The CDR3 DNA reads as TGCGCCAGCAGCTTATACCGGGCTTTCTTT. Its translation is CASSLYRAFF.

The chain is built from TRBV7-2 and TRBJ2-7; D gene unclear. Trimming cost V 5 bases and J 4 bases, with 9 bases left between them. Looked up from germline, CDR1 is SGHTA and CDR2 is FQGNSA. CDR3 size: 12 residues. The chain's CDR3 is CASSPTAYEQYF. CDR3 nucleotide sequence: TGTGCCAGCAGCCCTACTGCTTACGAGCAGTACTTC.

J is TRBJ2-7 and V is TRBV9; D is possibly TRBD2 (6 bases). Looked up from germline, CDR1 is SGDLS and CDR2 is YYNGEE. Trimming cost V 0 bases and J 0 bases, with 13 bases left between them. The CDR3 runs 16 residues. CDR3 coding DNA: TGTGCCAGCAGCGTAGGGGTAGCGGTGAGCTCCTACGAGCAGTACTTC. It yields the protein CASSVGVAVSSYEQYF.

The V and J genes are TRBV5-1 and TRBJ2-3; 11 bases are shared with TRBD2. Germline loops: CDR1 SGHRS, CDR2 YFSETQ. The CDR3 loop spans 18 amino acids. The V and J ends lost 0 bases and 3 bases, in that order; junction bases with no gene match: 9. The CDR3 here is CASSLALAGGPKTDTQYF. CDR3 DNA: TGCGCCAGCAGCTTGGCTCTAGCGGGAGGTCCGAAGACAGATACGCAGTATTTT.